These T cell receptor beta chains were read from a single sample in a study of cytomegalovirus exposure and HLA in healthy donors. Only in-frame clones appear in the TCRdb table, and some are missing; sequencing was by immunoSEQ multiplex PCR. The sample shows 120,000 or so clones, around nine tenths of them seen only once. Source material: PBMCs. The receptors stem from a woman aged 18-29 years in good health and CMV-seronegative. Each CDR3 is given with its conserved first and last residue. The D gene is left open where the match is weak. Clone size is not always given. Where it is, it says once, few, many or a class for expanded clones.

TRBJ1-1,once,TRBV7-3,-,TGTGCCAGCAGCTTAATTAGGAGGGCCGGTGACACTGAAGCTTTCTTT,CASSLIRRAGDTEAFF
TRBJ1-2,-,TRBV9,TRBD1,TGTGCCAGCAGCCCCGGACAGGGGATCTATGGCTACACCTTC,CASSPGQGIYGYTF
TRBJ1-2,-,TRBV7-3,-,TGTGCCAGCGGAGAGTCTCCCAATAGGGGCTACACCTTC,CASGESPNRGYTF
TRBJ2-1,few,TRBV2,TRBD2,TGTGCCGCTAGCGGACCCTTTAACAATGAGCAGTTCTTC,CAASGPFNNEQFF
TRBJ2-3,-,TRBV7-2,TRBD2,TGTGCCAGCAGGTATACTAGCGGGAGCTTCACAGATACGCAGTATTTT,CASRYTSGSFTDTQYF
TRBJ2-7,-,TRBV4-3,TRBD1,TGCGCCAGCAGCCAAGAAGGACAGGGGGCCTACGAGCAGTACTTC,CASSQEGQGAYEQYF
TRBJ2-5,-,TRBV15,-,TGTGCCACCAGCAGAGATACAGGGCAAGAGACCCAGTACTTC,CATSRDTGQETQYF
TRBJ2-1,-,TRBV18,-,TGTGCCAGCTCACCATTATTAGCGTCTGAGCAGTTCTTC,CASSPLLASEQFF
TRBJ2-2,-,TRBV30,TRBD2,TGTGCCTGGACCAGGGCCCGAACTAGCGGGGGGCACAACACCGGGGAGCTGTTTTTT,CAWTRARTSGGHNTGELFF
TRBJ1-6,-,TRBV5-6,TRBD1,TGTGCCAGCAGCCGAGGGGGCTCTCCAAGTTGGCCCCTCCACTTT,CASSRGGSPSWPLHF
TRBJ1-6,-,TRBV18,-,TGTGCCAGCTCATCTTACAGGGAAGGAATGTCACCCCTCCACTTT,CASSSYREGMSPLHF
TRBJ2-1,-,TRBV28,TRBD1,TGTGCCAGCAGTTTACTGGGACAGGGAGGAGGTGAGCAGTTCTTC,CASSLLGQGGGEQFF
TRBJ1-5,-,TRBV9,-,TGTGCCAGCAGCGTATCGGGCAATCAGCCCCAGCATTTT,CASSVSGNQPQHF
TRBJ2-7,once,TRBV29-1,-,TGCAGCGTTGAATATGACATACCCTACGAGCAGTACTTC,CSVEYDIPYEQYF
TRBJ2-7,-,TRBV30,TRBD2,TGTGCCTGGAGTGGCGGACTAGCCTACGAGCAGTACTTC,CAWSGGLAYEQYF
TRBJ1-4,-,TRBV19,-,TGTGCCAGTAGTATAGACCAGGGTGAAAAACTGTTTTTT,CASSIDQGEKLFF